The clone carrying this TCR beta chain was found a few times. Its target is not known. RNA transcripts served as template for amplifying TCR beta CDR3 sequences. RT-PCR with HTBI primers came first, then second-round multiplex PCR. TCRdb recomputed calls from the multiplex PCR reads with MiXCR, one row per CDR3 protein. The sample consists of about 740,000 distinct CDR3 sequences, roughly two fifths of them appearing once. This CDR3 is 16 amino acids long. Trimming cost V 0 bases and J 5 bases; bases outside gene matches: 9. Germline V gene data show CDR1 as SGDLS and CDR2 as YYNGEE. PBMCs were isolated by Ficoll-Paque density gradient centrifugation, using over 9.5 ml of fresh peripheral blood as the starting material. The sample originates from a study of Graves' ophthalmopathy and Graves' hyperthyroidism. About the study: Peripheral blood collection took place at initial diagnosis, before any treatment.

General study results and limits: Blood shared most expanded thyroid clonotypes above 0.001 frequency. Sensitivity of approximately 66% and specificity of approximately 72% were achieved by the model that predicted ophthalmopathy progression.

Sequenced sample: peripheral blood. The chain employs TRBV9 and TRBJ2-5; 8 nucleotides match TRBD1. This TCR was sampled from an adult man with Graves' ophthalmopathy. For the CDR3, the DNA is TGTGCCAGCAGCGTAGTAGGGACAGGAATAGGGGAGACCCAGTACTTC. Its protein product is CASSVVGTGIGETQYF.